The next 7 T cell receptor beta chains were all read from a single sample in a study of patients and donors after allogeneic stem cell transplantation. TCRdb reprocessed the RT-PCR reads with MiXCR, giving one entry per CDR3 protein. The table includes approximately 57,000 distinct CDR3 sequences, 13% detected once. Sequencing used blood, either unsorted or a sorted T cell fraction (not recorded which). The receptors stem from a human donor who was either an allogeneic HSCT recipient or a stem cell or donor lymphocyte infusion donor (not recorded which). It is not recorded whose cells these are; they may come from a transplant donor.

This clonotype has a count of ten or more. V and J are TRBV29-1 and TRBJ1-2; 7 positions agree with TRBD1. Germline V gene data show CDR1 as SQVTM and CDR2 as ANQGSEA. V lost 7 bases, J lost 2 bases, and 7 bases stayed unmatched. The CDR3 covers 13 residues. The CDR3 region is CSGAETGNYGYTF. The CDR3 DNA follows: TGCAGCGGGGCGGAGACAGGGAACTATGGCTACACCTTC.

The table lists this clonotype with many counts. V usage is TRBV7-2 and J usage is TRBJ1-1; a possible D gene is TRBD1 (5 bases). The length of the CDR3 is 14 residues. The germline V gene encodes CDR1 SGHTA and CDR2 FQGNSA. V was pared by 1 base and J by 1 base, with 7 bases between. The CDR3 sequence is CASSLDRQNTEAFF. Written as DNA, the CDR3 is TGTGCCAGCAGCTTAGACAGGCAGAACACTGAAGCTTTCTTT.

The V call is TRBV7-6, the J call TRBJ2-5; 11 positions agree with TRBD1. Germline trimming cut 1 base from V and 5 bases from J; bases unmatched to any gene: 9. The CDR3 is 17 amino acids. The V gene's germline CDR1 is SGHVS and CDR2 FNYEAQ. The CDR3 DNA follows: TGTGCCAGCAGCTTAGGCGTGGGACAGGGGGTCTATGAGACCCAGTACTTC. This translates into CASSLGVGQGVYETQYF. Using reference TRBV7-6 and TRBJ2-5 for the parts outside the CDR3, the full variable domain is GAGVSQSPRYKVTKRGQDVALRCDPISGHVSLYWYRQALGQGPEFLTYFNYEAQQDKSGLPNDRFSAERPEGSISTLTIQRTEQRDSAMYRCASSLGVGQGVYETQYFGPGTRLLVL.

This clonotype was seen a handful of times. J is TRBJ2-7 and V is TRBV2; the match to TRBD2 covers 10 bases. Per the germline V gene, CDR1 is SNHLY and CDR2 is FYNNEI. V lost 4 bases to trimming and J lost 5 bases; unmatched junction nucleotides: 8. CDR3 length: 15 amino acids. The CDR3: CASSGPPSGSDEQYF. The CDR3 DNA follows: TGTGCCAGCAGTGGTCCCCCTAGCGGGAGCGACGAGCAGTACTTC. Filled out from reference TRBV2 and TRBJ2-7, the complete variable domain reads EPEVTQTPSHQVTQMGQEVILRCVPISNHLYFYWYRQILGQKVEFLVSFYNNEISEKSEIFDDQFSVERPDGSNFTLKIRSTKLEDSAMYFCASSGPPSGSDEQYFGPGTRLTVT.

This clonotype was detected a few times. V gene TRBV10-1 combines with J gene TRBJ2-1, with 10 bases aligning to TRBD1. The CDR3 extends over 14 amino acids. Germline trimming cut 10 bases from V and 9 bases from J; bases unmatched to any gene: 12. Germline V gene sequence: CDR1 WNHNN, CDR2 SYGVQD (reference sequence). The CDR3 region has the DNA TGCGCCAAGGCCGGGACAGGGGCACTAGGTGAGCAGTTCTTC. Translation gives CAKAGTGALGEQFF.

This clonotype was seen many times. The chain recombines TRBV12-3 or TRBV12-4 with TRBJ1-4; 7 bases are a match to TRBD1. This CDR3 is built from 14 residues. Germline trimming cut 5 bases from V and 11 bases from J; bases unmatched to any gene: 11. The CDR3 region is CASSLTGSFGKLFF. The CDR3 nucleotides read TGTGCCAGCAGTCTGACAGGGTCCTTCGGGAAACTGTTTTTT.

Ten or more counts support this clonotype. The chain couples TRBV10-3 to TRBJ2-3; the match to TRBD1 covers 8 bases. V shed 6 bases and J 3 bases; nucleotides not matched to a gene: 8. CDR3 length: 15 residues. The V gene's germline CDR1 is ENHRY and CDR2 SYGVKD. This CDR3 reads CAISADRGWTDTQYF. In nucleotides, the CDR3 is TGTGCCATCAGCGCCGACAGGGGATGGACAGATACGCAGTATTTT.